The text below deals with one T cell receptor beta chain. The target antigen is unknown. With 6 bases clipped from V and 5 bases from J, the junction kept 16 bases outside the gene matches. The CDR3 loop spans 19 amino acids. Germline V gene sequence: CDR1 MNHEY, CDR2 SVGEGT. Template switching added a universal primer site, and cDNA bore unique molecular identifiers. TCRdb reprocessed the 5' RACE reads via MiXCR and lists one record per CDR3 protein. The data show a few hundred thousand distinct CDR3 sequences, more than 9% seen once. These data originate in a study of identical twins. General observations from the study: Beta clonotypes that were abundant in cord blood contained fewer insertions, a pattern absent from memory repertoires. It was possible that invariant MAIT and iNKT cells partly confounded the zero-insertion analyses.

These data are also associated with another study on yellow fever vaccine responses in identical twins.

This rearrangement joins TRBV6-2 or TRBV6-3 to TRBJ2-3; 14 bases agree with TRBD2. The source is a woman younger than 35 in good health. The sequenced material came from PBMCs. The CDR3 nucleotides are TGTGCCAGCAGCTACCCCCCTGGACTAGCGGGAGGTAGGATAGATACGCAGTATTTT. It codes for CASSYPPGLAGGRIDTQYF.